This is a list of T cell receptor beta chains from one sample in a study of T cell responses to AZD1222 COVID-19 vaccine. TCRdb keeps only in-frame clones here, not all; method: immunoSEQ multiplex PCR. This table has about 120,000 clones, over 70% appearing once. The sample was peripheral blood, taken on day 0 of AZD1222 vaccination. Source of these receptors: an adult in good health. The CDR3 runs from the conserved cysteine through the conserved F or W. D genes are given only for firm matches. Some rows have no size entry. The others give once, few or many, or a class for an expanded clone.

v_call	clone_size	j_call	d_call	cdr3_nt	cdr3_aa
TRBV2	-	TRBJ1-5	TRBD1	TGTGCCAGCAGAGGACAGGGTTTACAGCCCCAGCATTTT	CASRGQGLQPQHF
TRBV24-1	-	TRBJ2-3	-	TGTGCCACCAGTGAAGCAGGGAGAGATACGCAGTATTTT	CATSEAGRDTQYF
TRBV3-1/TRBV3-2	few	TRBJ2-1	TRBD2	TGTGCCAGCAGCCAAGGGGGCGGGAGCAATGAGCAGTTCTTC	CASSQGGGSNEQFF
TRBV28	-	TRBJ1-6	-	TGTGCCAGCAGCTCCCCGTTGGGGGGCAATTCACCCCTCCACTTT	CASSSPLGGNSPLHF
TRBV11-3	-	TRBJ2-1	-	TGTGCCAGCAGCTTAGAGGGACGCTGGGGTGAGCAGTTCTTC	CASSLEGRWGEQFF
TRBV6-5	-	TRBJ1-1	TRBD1	TGTGCCAGCAGCCCCGGACAGGAGCGGACTGAAGCTTTCTTT	CASSPGQERTEAFF
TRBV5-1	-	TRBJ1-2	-	TGCGCCAGCAGCTTGGTCGGGGGGGACTATGGCTACACCTTC	CASSLVGGDYGYTF
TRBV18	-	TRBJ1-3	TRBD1	TGTGCCAGCTCACCGACAGGGGACTCTGGAAACACCATATATTTT	CASSPTGDSGNTIYF
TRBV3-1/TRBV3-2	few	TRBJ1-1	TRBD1	TGTGCCAGCAGCCACACAGGGGGCCTTGGGGCTTTCTTT	CASSHTGGLGAFF
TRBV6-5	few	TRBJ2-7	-	TGTGCCAGCGGATCGACAGCAGGTTACGAGCAGTACTTC	CASGSTAGYEQYF
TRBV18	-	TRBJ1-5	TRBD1	TGTGCCAGCTCACCACGGGAACAGGGGGCCGCTCAGCCCCAGCATTTT	CASSPREQGAAQPQHF
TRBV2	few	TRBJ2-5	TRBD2	TGTGCCACCGGGCTAGCGGGGGGGCTGCGAGAGACCCAGTACTTC	CATGLAGGLRETQYF
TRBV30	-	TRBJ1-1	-	TGTGCCTGGAGTGTACAAGGGGGGAGCACTGAAGCTTTCTTT	CAWSVQGGSTEAFF
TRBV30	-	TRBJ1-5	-	TGTGCCTGGAGCCCGAACGGGGGCGCTTATAGCAATCAGCCCCAGCATTTT	CAWSPNGGAYSNQPQHF
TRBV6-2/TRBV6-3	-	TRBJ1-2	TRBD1	TGTGCCAGCAGCAGGGACAGCTATGGCTACACCTTC	CASSRDSYGYTF
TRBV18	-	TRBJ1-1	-	TGTGCCAGCTCACCTCCCGGCCTATACGGGACTGAAGCTTTCTTT	CASSPPGLYGTEAFF
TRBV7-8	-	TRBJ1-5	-	TGTGCCAGCAGCTTCGACCGGAGCAATCAGCCCCAGCATTTT	CASSFDRSNQPQHF
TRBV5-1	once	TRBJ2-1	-	TGCGCCAGCAGCTTGATACAGGGAAGAAATGAGCAGTTCTTC	CASSLIQGRNEQFF
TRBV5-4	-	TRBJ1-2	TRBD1	TGTGCCAGCAGCCCGACGACAGGGGGCGACTATGGCTACACCTTC	CASSPTTGGDYGYTF
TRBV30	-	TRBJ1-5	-	TGTGCCTGGAGGAAACCGGGACGGTCCATTAATCAGCCCCAGCATTTT	CAWRKPGRSINQPQHF
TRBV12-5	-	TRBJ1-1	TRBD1	TGTGCTAGTGGTTTAATTCCCCCAGGGGGGGCTTTCTTT	CASGLIPPGGAFF
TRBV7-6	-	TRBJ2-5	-	TGTGCCAGCAGCTTTTCGGTCCGGGGAGAGACCCAGTACTTC	CASSFSVRGETQYF
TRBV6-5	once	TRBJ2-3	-	TGTGCCAGCAGTTACTTTGGTTTGGGCACAGATACGCAGTATTTT	CASSYFGLGTDTQYF
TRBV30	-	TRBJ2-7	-	TGTGCCTCGCCAAGAAACAGGGACTCCTACGAGCAGTACTTC	CASPRNRDSYEQYF
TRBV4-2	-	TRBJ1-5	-	TGTGCCAGCAGCCAAGAGAGCAATCAGCCCCAGCATTTT	CASSQESNQPQHF
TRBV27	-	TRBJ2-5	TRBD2	TGTGCCAGCAGTCCGCGAGCGGGAGGGGGAGAGACCCAGTACTTC	CASSPRAGGGETQYF
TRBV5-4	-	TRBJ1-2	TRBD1	TGTGCCAGCAGGCGGACAGGGGGGACCTATGGCTACACCTTC	CASRRTGGTYGYTF